These T cell receptor beta chains were read from a single sample in a study of T cells in Graves' hyperthyroidism and ophthalmopathy. MiXCR, applied by TCRdb to the multiplex PCR reads, yields one record per CDR3 protein. Of 300,000 to 400,000 distinct CDR3 sequences listed, less than 20% are singletons. The source material was blood. Source of these receptors: a man between 18 and 29 years old with Graves' ophthalmopathy. Each CDR3 is given with its conserved first and last residue. A D gene is named only where the DNA matches it firmly. Only some rows state a clone size, as once, few, many or a class for expanded clones.

cdr3_aa: CASSYRWKGRSYGYTF
cdr3_nt: TGTGCCAGCAGTTACCGATGGAAAGGCAGGAGCTATGGCTACACCTTC
j_call: TRBJ1-2
v_call: TRBV6-9
d_call: -
clone_size: few

cdr3_aa: CASRPGGTEYGYTF
cdr3_nt: TGTGCCAGCAGACCCGGGGGGACGGAATATGGCTACACCTTC
j_call: TRBJ1-2
v_call: TRBV7-9
d_call: -
clone_size: many

cdr3_aa: CASGLLPGQGLREQFF
cdr3_nt: TGTGCTAGTGGTTTGCTTCCGGGACAGGGCCTTCGTGAGCAGTTCTTC
j_call: TRBJ2-1
v_call: TRBV12-5
d_call: TRBD1
clone_size: many

cdr3_aa: CASSVRDRGTDTQYF
cdr3_nt: TGTGCCAGCAGCGTGAGGGACAGGGGCACAGATACGCAGTATTTT
j_call: TRBJ2-3
v_call: TRBV9
d_call: TRBD1
clone_size: -

cdr3_aa: CASSSFGTGSYGYTF
cdr3_nt: TGTGCCAGCAGTTCCTTCGGGACAGGGAGCTATGGCTACACCTTC
j_call: TRBJ1-2
v_call: TRBV6-1
d_call: TRBD1
clone_size: -

cdr3_aa: CASSPRGGNSPLHF
cdr3_nt: TGTGCCAGCAGCCCTCGGGGGGGTAATTCACCCCTCCACTTT
j_call: TRBJ1-6
v_call: TRBV7-3
d_call: -
clone_size: -

cdr3_aa: CASTDPVIYEQYF
cdr3_nt: TGTGCCAGCACCGATCCCGTGATCTACGAGCAGTACTTC
j_call: TRBJ2-7
v_call: TRBV11-1
d_call: -
clone_size: -

cdr3_aa: CSARGLLSSYEQYF
cdr3_nt: TGCAGTGCTAGGGGACTGTTAAGCTCCTACGAGCAGTACTTC
j_call: TRBJ2-7
v_call: TRBV20-1
d_call: -
clone_size: many

cdr3_aa: CASSVGGGQGYQETQYF
cdr3_nt: TGTGCCAGCAGCGTAGGCGGAGGACAGGGGTACCAAGAGACCCAGTACTTC
j_call: TRBJ2-5
v_call: TRBV9
d_call: TRBD1
clone_size: few

cdr3_aa: CASRSGTGPSNGQFF
cdr3_nt: TGTGCCAGCAGATCCGGGACAGGACCCTCGAATGGGCAGTTCTTC
j_call: TRBJ2-1
v_call: TRBV13
d_call: TRBD1
clone_size: few

cdr3_aa: CASSPVRLAGTDTQYF
cdr3_nt: TGTGCCAGCAGCCCCGTCAGGCTAGCGGGGACAGATACGCAGTATTTT
j_call: TRBJ2-3
v_call: TRBV11-1
d_call: TRBD2
clone_size: many

cdr3_aa: CASSLAAQSQIRGYTF
cdr3_nt: TGTGCCAGCAGCTTAGCGGCCCAATCCCAAATTCGGGGCTACACCTTC
j_call: TRBJ1-2
v_call: TRBV7-8
d_call: -
clone_size: -

cdr3_aa: CASSFRDRDYYGYTF
cdr3_nt: TGTGCCAGCAGCTTTCGGGACCGTGACTACTATGGCTACACCTTC
j_call: TRBJ1-2
v_call: TRBV7-2
d_call: -
clone_size: many

cdr3_aa: CASTRVGGNTEAFF
cdr3_nt: TGTGCCAGTACCCGGGTTGGGGGGAACACTGAAGCTTTCTTT
j_call: TRBJ1-1
v_call: TRBV19
d_call: -
clone_size: few

cdr3_aa: CAISESAGGPGETQYF
cdr3_nt: TGTGCCATCAGTGAGTCGGCGGGGGGGCCGGGGGAGACCCAGTACTTC
j_call: TRBJ2-5
v_call: TRBV10-3
d_call: TRBD2
clone_size: -

cdr3_aa: CASSHLTGTYEQYF
cdr3_nt: TGTGCCAGCAGCCATCTGACAGGGACCTACGAGCAGTACTTC
j_call: TRBJ2-7
v_call: TRBV3-1
d_call: TRBD1
clone_size: many

cdr3_aa: CASSLVPELAGKHSYNEQFF
cdr3_nt: TGTGCCAGCAGTTTAGTCCCCGAACTAGCGGGGAAACACTCCTACAATGAGCAGTTCTTC
j_call: TRBJ2-1
v_call: TRBV12-3/TRBV12-4
d_call: TRBD2
clone_size: -

cdr3_aa: CARSVDYEQYF
cdr3_nt: TGTGCCAGGTCAGTTGACTACGAGCAGTACTTC
j_call: TRBJ2-7
v_call: TRBV11-2
d_call: -
clone_size: -

cdr3_aa: CASSQQRPSRNTEAFF
cdr3_nt: TGTGCCAGCAGCCAACAGAGACCTAGTAGGAACACTGAAGCTTTCTTT
j_call: TRBJ1-1
v_call: TRBV12-3/TRBV12-4
d_call: -
clone_size: many

cdr3_aa: CASWDRVHEQYF
cdr3_nt: TGTGCCAGCTGGGACAGGGTCCACGAGCAGTACTTC
j_call: TRBJ2-7
v_call: TRBV6-1
d_call: TRBD1
clone_size: few

cdr3_aa: CASEVEDSYEQYF
cdr3_nt: TGTGCCAGCGAAGTCGAGGACTCCTACGAGCAGTACTTC
j_call: TRBJ2-7
v_call: TRBV7-9
d_call: -
clone_size: -

cdr3_aa: CASSEMDTEAFF
cdr3_nt: TGTGCCAGCAGTGAGATGGACACTGAAGCTTTCTTT
j_call: TRBJ1-1
v_call: TRBV6-1
d_call: -
clone_size: few

cdr3_aa: CASSFTRTENSPLHF
cdr3_nt: TGTGCCAGCAGCTTCACGCGGACGGAGAATTCACCCCTCCACTTT
j_call: TRBJ1-6
v_call: TRBV5-5
d_call: -
clone_size: many

cdr3_aa: CASSLGGRGNYEQYF
cdr3_nt: TGCGCCAGCAGCCTGGGGGGCAGGGGGAACTACGAGCAGTACTTC
j_call: TRBJ2-7
v_call: TRBV5-1
d_call: -
clone_size: -

cdr3_aa: CASSLVAGGHRFF
cdr3_nt: TGTGCCAGCAGCTTAGTAGCGGGGGGCCACCGATTCTTC
j_call: TRBJ2-1
v_call: TRBV11-2
d_call: TRBD2
clone_size: few

cdr3_aa: CAISPRQGIDYGYTF
cdr3_nt: TGTGCCATCAGCCCCAGACAGGGTATCGACTATGGCTACACCTTC
j_call: TRBJ1-2
v_call: TRBV10-3
d_call: TRBD1
clone_size: -

cdr3_aa: CASSLDLVYGYTF
cdr3_nt: TGTGCCAGCAGCTTAGATCTCGTATATGGCTACACCTTC
j_call: TRBJ1-2
v_call: TRBV11-2
d_call: -
clone_size: many

cdr3_aa: CASSGGGTDSIMNTEAFF
cdr3_nt: TGTGCCAGTAGTGGGGGGGGGACAGACTCTATTATGAACACTGAAGCTTTCTTT
j_call: TRBJ1-1
v_call: TRBV19
d_call: TRBD1
clone_size: -

cdr3_aa: CASSSRGVETQYF
cdr3_nt: TGTGCCAGCTCATCGCGGGGGGTGGAGACCCAGTACTTC
j_call: TRBJ2-5
v_call: TRBV18
d_call: TRBD2
clone_size: -

cdr3_aa: CASSLRGAPKETQYF
cdr3_nt: TGTGCCAGCAGTTTGCGGGGGGCCCCTAAAGAGACCCAGTACTTC
j_call: TRBJ2-5
v_call: TRBV6-4
d_call: TRBD2
clone_size: -

cdr3_aa: CASSTSTGSGNTIYF
cdr3_nt: TGTGCCAGCAGTACATCGACAGGGTCTGGAAACACCATATATTTT
j_call: TRBJ1-3
v_call: TRBV12-3/TRBV12-4
d_call: TRBD1
clone_size: -

cdr3_aa: CASSAYRGDEQFF
cdr3_nt: TGTGCCAGTAGTGCGTACAGGGGCGATGAGCAGTTCTTC
j_call: TRBJ2-1
v_call: TRBV19
d_call: TRBD1
clone_size: few

cdr3_aa: CASSPPISRGGAKDTQYF
cdr3_nt: TGTGCCAGCTCACCACCGATCTCCCGCGGGGGGGCTAAAGATACGCAGTATTTT
j_call: TRBJ2-3
v_call: TRBV18
d_call: TRBD2
clone_size: few

cdr3_aa: CASSGDSHQETQYF
cdr3_nt: TGCGCCAGCAGCGGGGACAGTCATCAAGAGACCCAGTACTTC
j_call: TRBJ2-5
v_call: TRBV5-1
d_call: TRBD1
clone_size: -

cdr3_aa: CASSQEPGTSSYNEQFF
cdr3_nt: TGCGCCAGCAGCCAAGAACCCGGGACTAGTTCGTACAATGAGCAGTTCTTC
j_call: TRBJ2-1
v_call: TRBV4-1
d_call: TRBD2
clone_size: many

cdr3_aa: CASSLAVGVPEAFF
cdr3_nt: TGTGCCAGCAGTTTAGCGGTCGGGGTCCCTGAAGCTTTCTTT
j_call: TRBJ1-1
v_call: TRBV12-3/TRBV12-4
d_call: -
clone_size: many

cdr3_aa: CASRRNRDTQYF
cdr3_nt: TGTGCCAGCAGACGAAATAGGGATACGCAGTATTTT
j_call: TRBJ2-3
v_call: TRBV6-2/TRBV6-3
d_call: -
clone_size: -

cdr3_aa: CASSPLGRGGNTEAFF
cdr3_nt: TGTGCCAGCAGTCCACTGGGCAGGGGCGGGAACACTGAAGCTTTCTTT
j_call: TRBJ1-1
v_call: TRBV28
d_call: -
clone_size: -

cdr3_aa: CASSVGWGLNTEAFF
cdr3_nt: TGTGCCAGCAGCGTAGGATGGGGGTTGAACACTGAAGCTTTCTTT
j_call: TRBJ1-1
v_call: TRBV9
d_call: -
clone_size: -

cdr3_aa: CASSQNGEADTQYF
cdr3_nt: TGTGCCAGCAGCCAAAATGGGGAGGCAGATACGCAGTATTTT
j_call: TRBJ2-3
v_call: TRBV5-8
d_call: -
clone_size: -

cdr3_aa: CASSPLTGLENSYF
cdr3_nt: TGCGCCAGCAGTCCCTTAACAGGGTTGGAGAATTCGTACTTC
j_call: TRBJ2-5
v_call: TRBV10-2
d_call: -
clone_size: -

cdr3_aa: CATPRLMNTEAFF
cdr3_nt: TGTGCCACCCCTCGGCTCATGAACACTGAAGCTTTCTTT
j_call: TRBJ1-1
v_call: TRBV5-8
d_call: -
clone_size: -

cdr3_aa: CASSEARPGANEQFF
cdr3_nt: TGTGCCAGCAGTGAAGCTAGGCCGGGGGCCAATGAGCAGTTCTTC
j_call: TRBJ2-1
v_call: TRBV2
d_call: -
clone_size: many

cdr3_aa: CASSEESLGPTEAFF
cdr3_nt: TGTGCCAGCAGTGAAGAAAGTCTTGGCCCCACTGAAGCTTTCTTT
j_call: TRBJ1-1
v_call: TRBV2
d_call: -
clone_size: many